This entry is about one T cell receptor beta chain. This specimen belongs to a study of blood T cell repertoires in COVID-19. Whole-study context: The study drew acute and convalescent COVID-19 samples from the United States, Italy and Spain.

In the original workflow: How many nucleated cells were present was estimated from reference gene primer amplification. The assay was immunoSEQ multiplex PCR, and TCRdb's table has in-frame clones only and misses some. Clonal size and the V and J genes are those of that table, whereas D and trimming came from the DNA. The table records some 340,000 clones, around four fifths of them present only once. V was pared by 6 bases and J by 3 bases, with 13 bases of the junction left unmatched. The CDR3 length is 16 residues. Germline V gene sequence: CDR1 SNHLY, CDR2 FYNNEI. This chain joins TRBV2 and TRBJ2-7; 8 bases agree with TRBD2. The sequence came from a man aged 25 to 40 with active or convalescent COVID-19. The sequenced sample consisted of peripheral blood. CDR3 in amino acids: CASRPGRGESRYEQYF. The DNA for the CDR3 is TGTGCCAGCAGGCCCGGGAGGGGGGAGTCCCGCTACGAGCAGTACTTC.